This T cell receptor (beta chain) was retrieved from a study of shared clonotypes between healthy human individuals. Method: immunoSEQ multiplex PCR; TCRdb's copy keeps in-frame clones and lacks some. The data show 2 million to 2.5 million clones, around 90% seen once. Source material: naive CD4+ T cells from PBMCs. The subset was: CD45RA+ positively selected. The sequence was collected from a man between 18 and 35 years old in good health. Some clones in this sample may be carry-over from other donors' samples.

CDR3 sequence: CAIAGLRTDTQYF. CDR3 nucleotide sequence: TGTGCCATCGCAGGACTGCGCACAGATACGCAGTATTTT. The chain recombines TRBV6-5 with TRBJ2-3; D might be TRBD2 (5 bases). The CDR3 consists of 13 residues. V was clipped by 10 bases and J by 1 base, with 12 bases between them. CDR1 is MNHEY, CDR2 SVGAGI, per germline.